The 2 T cell receptor beta chains below all came from one sample that was sequenced in a study of T-cell reconstitution after alpha-beta-depleted transplantation in children (dated by TCRdb to the mid-2010s). Library preparation employed PCR. TCRdb lists the instrument as Illumina HiSeq 2500. TCR libraries were prepared with molecular barcoding, using unique molecular identifiers to normalize TCRbeta repertoire quantification. The raw public reads went through TCRdb reprocessing: fastp at Q25, MiXCR clone calling, in-frame beta chains kept. Here each entry gathers all rows of one CDR3 protein and keeps the most common genes and DNA. The sample includes 500,000 or so distinct CDR3 sequences, with approximately 32% observed a single time. The top ten clonotypes cover 2% to 3% of the sample. Sequences were derived from PBMCs from the stem cell graft donor, sampled from the stem cell graft. All receptors come from a human donor who donated a stem cell graft to a child with aplastic anemia.

This chain uses TRBV9 with TRBJ2-5, with D hard to call. This CDR3 contains 13 residues. Germline V gene sequence: CDR1 SGDLS, CDR2 YYNGEE. The V and J ends lost 0 bases and 4 bases respectively, with 7 bases between them. Here the CDR3 DNA reads TGTGCCAGCAGCGTAGCGAACCGAGAGACCCAGTACTTC. Residues: CASSVANRETQYF. The full variable domain, in which reference TRBV9 and TRBJ2-5 provide the parts outside the CDR3, is DSGVTQTPKHLITATGQRVTLRCSPRSGDLSVYWYQQSLDQGLQFLIQYYNGEERAKGNILERFSAQQFPDLHSELNLSSLELGDSALYFCASSVANRETQYFGPGTRLLVL.

This clonotype has only a few counts. The rearrangement links TRBV20-1 to TRBJ1-5; no reliable D call. The CDR3 spans 15 residues. The germline gives CDR1 DFQATT, CDR2 SNEGSKA (reference sequence). V was clipped by 0 bases and J by 2 bases, with 11 bases between them. The CDR3 sequence: CSARDGTAGNQPQHF. DNA of the CDR3: TGCAGTGCTAGAGATGGAACCGCAGGCAATCAGCCCCAGCATTTT.